This TCR beta chain is from a study of identical twins. It was template switching that added a universal primer site, and there were unique molecular identifiers on the cDNA. TCRdb reprocessed the 5' RACE reads with MiXCR, giving one entry per CDR3 protein. The sample has 1.5 million to 2 million distinct CDR3 sequences; about 32% are singletons. Details on this clonotype: Antigen unknown.

Findings and limits, study-wide: It was cross-sectional statistical analysis, not following the same donors, that the conclusions relied on. Clonotypes of the beta chain that were abundant in cord blood carried fewer insertions (memory repertoires showed none).

Germline-derived CDR1 and CDR2 are KGHSH and LQKENI. The CDR3 is 16 amino acids. The ends lost 6 bases at V and 0 bases at J; junction bases unmatched: 11. The chain couples TRBV18 to TRBJ2-7, with 7 nucleotides matching TRBD2. Specimen: cord blood. The origin of this receptor is a newborn girl in good health. The CDR3 nucleotides read TGTGCCAGCTCTCGCACTAGCGTTAGATACTCCTACGAGCAGTACTTC. This translates into CASSRTSVRYSYEQYF.